A selection of T cell receptor beta chains follows, all from one sample in a study of T-cell memory formation after mild COVID-19. A single record per CDR3 protein comes from TCRdb applying MiXCR to the 5' RACE reads. Among 200,000 to 250,000 distinct CDR3 sequences, around 8.8% were seen once, and the ten largest hold 3% to 4%. The sequenced sample was PBMCs or a T cell subset sorted from them (not recorded which). The receptors stem from a man in his late teens or twenties who had mild COVID-19 (a few samples of this study predate the infection). Cell type and time point are not known. Both conserved end residues are part of each CDR3. D genes are given only for firm matches. Some rows mark clone size as missing; the rest say once, few, many or name a class of expanded clone.

V: TRBV5-6; size: .; J: TRBJ2-5; D: TRBD1; CDR3: CASSRTGASWETQYF; DNA: TGTGCCAGCAGCCGGACAGGGGCATCGTGGGAGACCCAGTACTTC
V: TRBV7-3; size: few; J: TRBJ2-1; D: .; CDR3: CASSLTPVYEQFF; DNA: TGTGCCAGCAGCTTAACGCCCGTCTATGAGCAGTTCTTC
V: TRBV5-4; size: .; J: TRBJ1-1; D: .; CDR3: CASTHDRTENTEAFF; DNA: TGTGCCAGCACTCACGACCGGACAGAGAACACTGAAGCTTTCTTT
V: TRBV28; size: many; J: TRBJ2-5; D: .; CDR3: CASSLSGAAETQYF; DNA: TGTGCCAGCAGTTTGTCAGGGGCGGCAGAGACCCAGTACTTC
V: TRBV12-3/TRBV12-4; size: .; J: TRBJ2-5; D: .; CDR3: CASSPRPEGTQYF; DNA: TGTGCCAGCAGTCCTAGACCGGAGGGGACCCAGTACTTC
V: TRBV27; size: few; J: TRBJ1-5; D: .; CDR3: CASSLGTPNQQPQHF; DNA: TGTGCCAGCAGTCTTGGGACACCGAATCAGCAGCCCCAGCATTTT
V: TRBV6-1; size: .; J: TRBJ2-3; D: .; CDR3: CASSEMPPDTQYF; DNA: TGTGCCAGCAGTGAAATGCCCCCAGATACGCAGTATTTT
V: TRBV24-1; size: .; J: TRBJ2-2; D: .; CDR3: CATSGSHTGELFF; DNA: TGTGCCACCAGCGGTAGCCACACCGGGGAGCTGTTTTTT
V: TRBV6-5; size: .; J: TRBJ2-1; D: TRBD1; CDR3: CASSRRWTGGGDEQFF; DNA: TGTGCCAGCAGTCGCCGGTGGACAGGTGGAGGCGATGAGCAGTTCTTC
V: TRBV7-9; size: .; J: TRBJ1-2; D: .; CDR3: CASTLPTGLRSIYGYTF; DNA: TGTGCCAGCACCCTACCGACGGGGCTGAGGTCTATATATGGCTACACCTTC
V: TRBV19; size: few; J: TRBJ2-1; D: TRBD2; CDR3: CASSGGGRNEQFF; DNA: TGTGCCAGTAGTGGGGGAGGGCGGAATGAGCAGTTCTTC
V: TRBV19; size: .; J: TRBJ2-3; D: TRBD2; CDR3: CASGLVGESTQYF; DNA: TGTGCCAGTGGACTAGTGGGTGAGAGTACGCAGTATTTT
V: TRBV7-2; size: few; J: TRBJ1-6; D: .; CDR3: CASSPPSAPLHF; DNA: TGTGCCAGCAGCCCGCCAAGCGCGCCCCTCCACTTT
V: TRBV5-6; size: .; J: TRBJ1-1; D: .; CDR3: CASSFQGEKAFF; DNA: TGTGCCAGCAGCTTTCAGGGTGAGAAAGCTTTCTTT
V: TRBV7-9; size: .; J: TRBJ1-1; D: .; CDR3: CASSSVGNTEAFF; DNA: TGTGCCAGCAGCTCGGTTGGGAACACTGAAGCTTTCTTT
V: TRBV28; size: few; J: TRBJ2-1; D: TRBD2; CDR3: CASRRRLAGSSEQFF; DNA: TGTGCCAGCAGAAGGAGGCTAGCGGGTAGTAGTGAGCAGTTCTTC
V: TRBV12-3/TRBV12-4; size: .; J: TRBJ2-7; D: .; CDR3: CASSLWSAYEQYF; DNA: TGTGCCAGCAGTCTGTGGAGCGCTTACGAGCAGTACTTC
V: TRBV15; size: few; J: TRBJ2-7; D: TRBD1; CDR3: CATSRERRLGTGSSEQYF; DNA: TGTGCCACCAGCAGAGAGAGGAGGTTAGGGACAGGGTCGTCTGAGCAGTACTTC
V: TRBV7-6; size: many; J: TRBJ1-1; D: .; CDR3: CASSKKWQRGTEAFF; DNA: TGTGCCAGCAGCAAGAAGTGGCAGCGGGGGACTGAAGCTTTCTTT
V: TRBV27; size: few; J: TRBJ1-6; D: .; CDR3: CASSLSATFLPLHF; DNA: TGTGCCAGCAGTTTATCGGCCACCTTTTTACCCCTCCACTTT
V: TRBV5-5; size: .; J: TRBJ1-5; D: .; CDR3: CASSLGPENQPQHF; DNA: TGTGCCAGCAGCTTGGGGCCAGAGAATCAGCCCCAGCATTTT
V: TRBV4-3; size: .; J: TRBJ1-3; D: .; CDR3: CASSQEYRPGNTIYF; DNA: TGCGCCAGCAGCCAAGAGTACAGGCCTGGAAACACCATATATTTT
V: TRBV10-3; size: .; J: TRBJ2-7; D: TRBD1; CDR3: CAISDPGQGAYEQYF; DNA: TGTGCCATCAGTGACCCCGGACAGGGGGCCTACGAGCAGTACTTC
V: TRBV12-3/TRBV12-4; size: few; J: TRBJ2-6; D: .; CDR3: CASSLSGSGANVLTF; DNA: TGTGCCAGCAGTTTAAGTGGCTCTGGGGCCAACGTCCTGACTTTC
V: TRBV7-2; size: .; J: TRBJ2-7; D: .; CDR3: CASSSQSRTESREQYF; DNA: TGTGCCAGCAGCTCCCAGAGTAGGACAGAGAGTCGCGAGCAGTACTTC
V: TRBV5-1; size: many; J: TRBJ1-4; D: TRBD1; CDR3: CASSLDRGGEKLFF; DNA: TGTGCCAGCAGCTTAGACAGGGGGGGTGAAAAACTGTTTTTT
V: TRBV12-3/TRBV12-4; size: few; J: TRBJ1-5; D: TRBD1; CDR3: CASRSGQGGNQPQHF; DNA: TGTGCCAGCAGGTCGGGACAGGGAGGCAATCAGCCCCAGCATTTT
V: TRBV7-2; size: few; J: TRBJ2-1; D: .; CDR3: CASSLESPTYNEQFF; DNA: TGTGCCAGCAGCTTAGAAAGCCCTACCTACAATGAGCAGTTCTTC
V: TRBV7-2; size: few; J: TRBJ2-3; D: .; CDR3: CASSSPTDTQYF; DNA: TGTGCCAGCAGCTCCCCGACGGATACGCAGTATTTT
V: TRBV23-1; size: few; J: TRBJ2-5; D: TRBD2; CDR3: CASSQCRGLAGKETQYF; DNA: TGCGCCAGCAGTCAATGTCGGGGACTAGCGGGGAAAGAGACCCAGTACTTC
V: TRBV4-3; size: few; J: TRBJ2-7; D: .; CDR3: CASSQDARSYEQYF; DNA: TGCGCCAGCAGCCAAGATGCGCGGTCCTACGAGCAGTACTTC
V: TRBV7-2; size: .; J: TRBJ2-4; D: .; CDR3: CASSLARDGSKNIQYF; DNA: TGTGCCAGCAGCTTAGCGCGGGACGGGAGCAAAAACATTCAGTACTTC
V: TRBV7-2; size: .; J: TRBJ2-7; D: TRBD2; CDR3: CASSLGGGYPYEQYF; DNA: TGTGCCAGCAGCTTAGGCGGGGGATACCCCTACGAGCAGTACTTC
V: TRBV29-1; size: many; J: TRBJ1-6; D: .; CDR3: CSAQSSYNSPLHF; DNA: TGCAGCGCGCAGAGCTCCTATAATTCACCCCTCCACTTT
V: TRBV20-1; size: many; J: TRBJ1-5; D: .; CDR3: CSARDHQPQHF; DNA: TGCAGTGCTAGGGATCATCAGCCCCAGCATTTT
V: TRBV6-1; size: once; J: TRBJ2-3; D: .; CDR3: CASRWGRQSDTQYF; DNA: TGTGCCAGCAGATGGGGGCGACAGTCAGATACGCAGTATTTT
V: TRBV21-1; size: .; J: TRBJ1-2; D: .; CDR3: CASSERQGNNYGYTF; DNA: TGTGCCAGCAGCGAACGACAGGGAAATAACTATGGCTACACCTTC
V: TRBV4-2; size: many; J: TRBJ1-6; D: .; CDR3: CASSQGGGVNSPLHF; DNA: TGTGCCAGCAGCCAAGGGGGGGGGGTCAACTCACCCCTCCACTTT
V: TRBV30; size: few; J: TRBJ2-3; D: .; CDR3: CAWTLVADTQYF; DNA: TGTGCCTGGACGCTTGTGGCAGATACGCAGTATTTT
V: TRBV7-3; size: .; J: TRBJ2-3; D: TRBD2; CDR3: CASSSQAGGPTDTQYF; DNA: TGTGCCAGCAGCTCCCAGGCGGGGGGGCCCACAGATACGCAGTATTTT
V: TRBV7-9; size: .; J: TRBJ2-1; D: TRBD1; CDR3: CASSLGQGHDEQFF; DNA: TGTGCCAGCAGCTTAGGACAGGGGCACGATGAGCAGTTCTTC
V: TRBV6-2/TRBV6-3; size: few; J: TRBJ1-5; D: .; CDR3: CASTRRPQGPSNQPQHF; DNA: TGTGCCAGCACCAGAAGACCCCAGGGGCCTAGCAATCAGCCCCAGCATTTT
V: TRBV4-2; size: few; J: TRBJ2-3; D: TRBD2; CDR3: CASSQPAGGTDTQYF; DNA: TGTGCCAGCAGCCAACCAGCGGGGGGCACAGATACGCAGTATTTT
V: TRBV7-8; size: many; J: TRBJ1-1; D: .; CDR3: CASSVDLSTEAFF; DNA: TGTGCCAGCAGCGTAGACCTGAGCACTGAAGCTTTCTTT
V: TRBV20-1; size: few; J: TRBJ2-5; D: TRBD2; CDR3: CSATVASGEQETQYF; DNA: TGCAGTGCTACGGTTGCTAGCGGGGAACAAGAGACCCAGTACTTC